This is a list of T cell receptor beta chains from one sample in a study of T cell responses to AZD1222 COVID-19 vaccine. The assay was immunoSEQ multiplex PCR, and TCRdb's table has in-frame clones only and misses some. The repertoire has more than 95,000 clones, roughly 93% of them found once; the top ten carry more than 1.5%. Source: peripheral blood, taken 28 days after the second AZD1222 dose. Source of these receptors: an adult who received the AZD1222 COVID-19 vaccine. Each CDR3 is given with its conserved first and last residue. D genes are given only for firm matches. Only part of the rows carry a size: once, few, many, or a class if the clone is expanded.

d_call: NA
v_call: TRBV10-3
clone_size: NA
j_call: TRBJ1-3
cdr3_aa: CAISEGDIHGNTIYF
cdr3_nt: TGTGCCATCAGTGAGGGTGACATTCACGGAAACACCATATATTTT

d_call: NA
v_call: TRBV5-1
clone_size: NA
j_call: TRBJ2-3
cdr3_aa: CASSLKGPPGDTQYF
cdr3_nt: TGCGCCAGCAGCTTGAAGGGCCCTCCCGGAGATACGCAGTATTTT

d_call: TRBD1
v_call: TRBV28
clone_size: NA
j_call: TRBJ1-6
cdr3_aa: CASNPKRDSYNSPLHF
cdr3_nt: TGTGCCAGCAACCCGAAACGGGACAGTTATAATTCACCCCTCCACTTT

d_call: TRBD1
v_call: TRBV6-1
clone_size: NA
j_call: TRBJ1-2
cdr3_aa: CASSEFAGQNYGYTF
cdr3_nt: TGTGCCAGCAGTGAATTTGCGGGACAGAACTATGGCTACACCTTC

d_call: TRBD1
v_call: TRBV5-1
clone_size: once
j_call: TRBJ2-2
cdr3_aa: CASSLDPGQGPGTGELFF
cdr3_nt: TGCGCCAGCAGCTTGGATCCGGGACAGGGGCCGGGCACCGGGGAGCTGTTTTTT

d_call: TRBD1
v_call: TRBV18
clone_size: NA
j_call: TRBJ1-2
cdr3_aa: CASSPFPGQGRLGYTF
cdr3_nt: TGTGCCAGCTCACCTTTCCCGGGACAGGGAAGATTAGGCTACACCTTC

d_call: NA
v_call: TRBV30
clone_size: NA
j_call: TRBJ1-1
cdr3_aa: CAWSGGIEAFF
cdr3_nt: TGTGCCTGGAGTGGGGGGATTGAAGCTTTCTTT

d_call: TRBD1
v_call: TRBV27
clone_size: NA
j_call: TRBJ2-7
cdr3_aa: CASRSLGTGNYEQYF
cdr3_nt: TGTGCCAGCAGGAGTCTCGGGACAGGGAACTACGAGCAGTACTTC

d_call: NA
v_call: TRBV6-6
clone_size: NA
j_call: TRBJ1-2
cdr3_aa: CASSSSRIKAGGYTF
cdr3_nt: TGTGCCAGCAGTTCAAGTAGGATCAAAGCCGGGGGCTACACCTTC

d_call: TRBD2
v_call: TRBV10-3
clone_size: NA
j_call: TRBJ2-1
cdr3_aa: CAISESSAGASNEQFF
cdr3_nt: TGTGCCATCAGTGAGTCGAGCGCGGGAGCCTCCAATGAGCAGTTCTTC

d_call: NA
v_call: TRBV7-8
clone_size: NA
j_call: TRBJ2-1
cdr3_aa: CASSLGLGQGLHNEQFF
cdr3_nt: TGTGCCAGCAGCTTAGGTTTGGGGCAGGGTCTTCACAATGAGCAGTTCTTC

d_call: TRBD1
v_call: TRBV6-5
clone_size: NA
j_call: TRBJ1-2
cdr3_aa: CASRPGQGYGYTF
cdr3_nt: TGTGCCAGCAGACCAGGACAGGGATATGGCTACACCTTC

d_call: TRBD2
v_call: TRBV6-4
clone_size: NA
j_call: TRBJ2-1
cdr3_aa: CASSDSVAGGSEQFF
cdr3_nt: TGTGCCAGCAGTGACTCCGTAGCGGGAGGGTCTGAGCAGTTCTTC

d_call: NA
v_call: TRBV5-8
clone_size: NA
j_call: TRBJ1-5
cdr3_aa: CASSFTPSYRAGNQPQHF
cdr3_nt: TGTGCCAGCAGCTTTACCCCCTCGTATCGGGCTGGCAATCAGCCCCAGCATTTT

d_call: NA
v_call: TRBV7-3
clone_size: NA
j_call: TRBJ2-7
cdr3_aa: CASSSDSRGEQYF
cdr3_nt: TGTGCCAGCAGCTCGGACTCCCGCGGTGAGCAGTACTTC